This T cell receptor (beta chain) was documented in a study of blood T cell repertoires in COVID-19. Study-wide context: Samples representing acute and convalescent COVID-19 were sourced from the United States, Italy and Spain.

Source study methods: Estimates of nucleated cell counts were drawn from the amplification of reference gene primers. The data were produced by immunoSEQ multiplex PCR, yet TCRdb's version contains in-frame clones alone and is incomplete. The V and J calls and the clone size are those of that table, but D and trimming were determined from the DNA. The repertoire holds 170,000 or so clones, with around 84% as singletons. The CDR3 totals 14 residues. In germline, CDR1 is KGHDR, CDR2 SFDVKD. The V gene end was trimmed by 4 bases and the J gene end by 4 bases; junction bases not matched to a gene: 1. The genes are TRBV24-1 and TRBJ2-1, with 9 positions matching TRBD1. The sequencing sample was made of peripheral blood. The receptor was isolated from a man in his forties with active or convalescent COVID-19. CDR3 amino acids: CATSDGQGYNEQFF. The CDR3 DNA is TGTGCCACCAGTGACGGACAGGGGTACAATGAGCAGTTCTTC.